Described below is a single T cell receptor (beta chain) sequence and its context. As yet, its antigen is unknown. With V trimmed by 6 bases and J by 1 base, 7 bases remained unmatched. There are 15 residues in the CDR3. This specimen belongs to a study of CD8 T cells in ankylosing spondylitis. Using its own MiXCR run on the 5' RACE reads, TCRdb lists one record per CDR3 protein. Of 300,000 to 350,000 distinct CDR3 sequences in the sample, around 21% were seen once. Findings and caveats of the study: CD8+ by phenotype, disease-linked clones were relatively rare in peripheral blood.

V gene TRBV12-3 or TRBV12-4 combines with J gene TRBJ1-1, with 8 bases that match TRBD1. This clonotype was sampled from a female donor with ankylosing spondylitis or in good health (not recorded which). Sequenced sample: blood, either unsorted or a sorted T cell fraction (not recorded which). The CDR3 reads CASSPGTGGNTEAFF. CDR3 coding DNA: TGTGCCAGCAGCCCGGGGACAGGTGGGAACACTGAAGCTTTCTTT.